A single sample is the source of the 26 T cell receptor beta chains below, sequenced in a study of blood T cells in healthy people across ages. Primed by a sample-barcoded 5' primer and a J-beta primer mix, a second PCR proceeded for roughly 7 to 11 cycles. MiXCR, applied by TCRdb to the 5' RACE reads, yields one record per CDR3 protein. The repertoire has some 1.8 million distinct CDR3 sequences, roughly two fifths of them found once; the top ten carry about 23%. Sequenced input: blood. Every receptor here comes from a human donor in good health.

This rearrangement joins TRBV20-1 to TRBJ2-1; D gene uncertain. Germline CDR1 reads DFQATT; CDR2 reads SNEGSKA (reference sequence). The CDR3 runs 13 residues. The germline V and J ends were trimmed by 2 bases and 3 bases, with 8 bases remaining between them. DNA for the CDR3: TGCAGTGCTAGAAGTCCTGACTACAATGAGCAGTTCTTC. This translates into CSARSPDYNEQFF.

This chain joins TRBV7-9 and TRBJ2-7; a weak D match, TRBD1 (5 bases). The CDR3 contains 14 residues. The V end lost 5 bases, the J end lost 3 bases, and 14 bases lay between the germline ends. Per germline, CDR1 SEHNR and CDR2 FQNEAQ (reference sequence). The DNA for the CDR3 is TGTGCCAGCAGCGAACAGGTTCCGGTCTACGAGCAGTACTTC. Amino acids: CASSEQVPVYEQYF.

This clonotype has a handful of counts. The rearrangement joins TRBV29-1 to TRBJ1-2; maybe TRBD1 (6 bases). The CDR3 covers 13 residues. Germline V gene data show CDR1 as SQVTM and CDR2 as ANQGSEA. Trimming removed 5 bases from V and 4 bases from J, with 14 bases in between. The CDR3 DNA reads TGCAGCGTTCCTCCAGGGGTCGGCTATGGCTACACCTTC. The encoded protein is CSVPPGVGYGYTF.

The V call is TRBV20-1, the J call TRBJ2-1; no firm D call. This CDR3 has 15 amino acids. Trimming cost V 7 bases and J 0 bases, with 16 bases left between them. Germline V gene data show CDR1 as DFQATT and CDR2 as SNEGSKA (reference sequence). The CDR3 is CSVGSVLPSYNEQFF. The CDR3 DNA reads TGCAGTGTCGGGTCGGTCCTTCCCTCCTACAATGAGCAGTTCTTC.

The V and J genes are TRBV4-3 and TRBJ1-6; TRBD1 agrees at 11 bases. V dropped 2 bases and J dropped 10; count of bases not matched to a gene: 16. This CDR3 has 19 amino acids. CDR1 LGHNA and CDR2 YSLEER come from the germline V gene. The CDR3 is CASSQRLGQGASRESPLHF. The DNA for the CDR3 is TGCGCCAGCAGCCAACGCCTTGGACAGGGGGCGTCTCGGGAATCACCCCTCCACTTT.

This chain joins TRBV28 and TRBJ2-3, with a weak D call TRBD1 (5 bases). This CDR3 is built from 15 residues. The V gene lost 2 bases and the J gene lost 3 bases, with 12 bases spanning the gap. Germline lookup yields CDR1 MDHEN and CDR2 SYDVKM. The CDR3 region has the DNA TGTGCCAGCAGTTTAGAAGGGGTATTGACAGATACGCAGTATTTT. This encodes CASSLEGVLTDTQYF.

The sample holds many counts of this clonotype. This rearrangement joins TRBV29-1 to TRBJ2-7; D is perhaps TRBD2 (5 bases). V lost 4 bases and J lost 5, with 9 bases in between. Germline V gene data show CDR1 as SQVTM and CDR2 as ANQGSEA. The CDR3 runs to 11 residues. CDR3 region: CSVGGENEQYF. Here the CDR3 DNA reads TGCAGCGTTGGTGGGGAGAACGAGCAGTACTTC.

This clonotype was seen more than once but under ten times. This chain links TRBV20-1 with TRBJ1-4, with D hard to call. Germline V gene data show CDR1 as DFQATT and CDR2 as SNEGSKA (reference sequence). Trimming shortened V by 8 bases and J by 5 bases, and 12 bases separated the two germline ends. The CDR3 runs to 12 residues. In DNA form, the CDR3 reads TGCAGTACTCGCCGTCAGAATGAAAAACTGTTTTTT. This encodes CSTRRQNEKLFF.

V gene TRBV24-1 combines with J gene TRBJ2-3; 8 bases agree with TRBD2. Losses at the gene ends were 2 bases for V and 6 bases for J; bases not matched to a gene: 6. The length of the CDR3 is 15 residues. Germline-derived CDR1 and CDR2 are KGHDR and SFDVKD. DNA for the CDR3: TGTGCCACCAGTGATTCTCCCGGGGGGGCGGATACGCAGTATTTT. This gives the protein CATSDSPGGADTQYF.

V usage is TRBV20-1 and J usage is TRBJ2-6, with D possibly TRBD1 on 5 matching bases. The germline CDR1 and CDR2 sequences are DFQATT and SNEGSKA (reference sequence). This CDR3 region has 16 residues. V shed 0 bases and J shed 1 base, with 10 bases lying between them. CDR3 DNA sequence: TGCAGTGCTAGAGAGGATGGGGCATCTGGGGCCAACGTCCTGACTTTC. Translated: CSAREDGASGANVLTF.

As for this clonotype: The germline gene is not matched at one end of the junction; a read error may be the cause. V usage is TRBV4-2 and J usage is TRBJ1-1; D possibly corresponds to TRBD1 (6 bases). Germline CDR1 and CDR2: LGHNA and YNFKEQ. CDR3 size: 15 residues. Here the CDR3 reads CASSQDWTADTEAFF. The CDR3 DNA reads TGTGCCAGCAGCCAAGATTGGACAGCGGACACTGAGGCTTTCTTT.

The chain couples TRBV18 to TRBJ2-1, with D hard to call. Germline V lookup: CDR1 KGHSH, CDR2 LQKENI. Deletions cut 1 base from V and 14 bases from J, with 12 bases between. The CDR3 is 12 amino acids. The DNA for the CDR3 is TGTGCCAGCTCACCACGTCCCGAGGTGGAGTTCTTC. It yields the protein CASSPRPEVEFF.

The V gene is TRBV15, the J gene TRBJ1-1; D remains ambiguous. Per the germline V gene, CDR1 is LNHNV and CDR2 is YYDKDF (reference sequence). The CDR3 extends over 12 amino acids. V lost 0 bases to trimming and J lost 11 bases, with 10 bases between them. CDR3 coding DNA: TGTGCCACCAGCAGAGATAACTTGTATGCTTTCTTT. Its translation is CATSRDNLYAFF.

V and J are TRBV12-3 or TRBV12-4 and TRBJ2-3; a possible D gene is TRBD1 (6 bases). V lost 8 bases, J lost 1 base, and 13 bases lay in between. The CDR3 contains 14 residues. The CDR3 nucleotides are TGTGCCAGCGGAAGAAGACAGGGCACAGATACGCAGTATTTT. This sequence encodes CASGRRQGTDTQYF.

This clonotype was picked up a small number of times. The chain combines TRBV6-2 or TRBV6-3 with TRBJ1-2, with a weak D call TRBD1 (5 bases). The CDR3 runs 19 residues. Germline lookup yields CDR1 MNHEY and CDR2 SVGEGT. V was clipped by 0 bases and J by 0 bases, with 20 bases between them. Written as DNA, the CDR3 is TGTGCCAGCAGTTACTCGAGTTTAAGGGACGGGAAAGCTAACTATGGCTACACCTTC. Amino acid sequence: CASSYSSLRDGKANYGYTF.

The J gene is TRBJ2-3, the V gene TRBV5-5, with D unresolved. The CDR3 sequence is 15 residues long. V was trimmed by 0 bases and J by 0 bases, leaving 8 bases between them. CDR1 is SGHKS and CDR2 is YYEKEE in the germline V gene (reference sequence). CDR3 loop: CASSLEAFSTDTQYF. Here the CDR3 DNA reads TGTGCCAGCAGCTTGGAAGCGTTTAGCACAGATACGCAGTATTTT.

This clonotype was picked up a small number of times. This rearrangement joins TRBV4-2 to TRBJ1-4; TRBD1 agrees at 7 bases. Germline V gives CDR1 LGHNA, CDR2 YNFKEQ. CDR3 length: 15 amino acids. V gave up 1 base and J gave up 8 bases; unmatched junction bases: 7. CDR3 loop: CASSQVAADREKLFF. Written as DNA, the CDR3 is TGTGCCAGCAGCCAAGTCGCAGCGGACAGGGAAAAACTGTTTTTT.

The CDR3 region is CASSLASRSFGYTF. DNA for the CDR3: TGTGCCAGTAGTCTCGCGAGTCGGAGCTTCGGCTACACCTTC. J is TRBJ1-2 and V is TRBV19; no reliable D call. CDR3 size: 14 residues. The germline V gene has CDR1 LNHDA and CDR2 SQIVND (reference sequence). V lost 5 bases to trimming and J lost 8 bases, with 18 bases between them.

The CDR3 sequence: CASSPYGWDTEAFF. CDR3 DNA: TGTGCCAGCAGCCCCTATGGATGGGACACTGAAGCTTTCTTT. The chain is built from TRBV7-3 and TRBJ1-1; D is uncertain. V shed 5 bases and J shed 3 bases, with 13 bases lying between them. The CDR3 consists of 14 residues. Germline values: CDR1 SGHTA, CDR2 FQGTGA.

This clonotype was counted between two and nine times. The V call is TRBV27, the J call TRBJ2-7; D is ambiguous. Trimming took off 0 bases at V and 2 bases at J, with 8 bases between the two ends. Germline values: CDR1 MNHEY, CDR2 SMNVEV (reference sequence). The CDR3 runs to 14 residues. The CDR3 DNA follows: TGTGCCAGCAGTTTATCCGACGGCCCCTACGAGCAGTACTTC. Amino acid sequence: CASSLSDGPYEQYF.

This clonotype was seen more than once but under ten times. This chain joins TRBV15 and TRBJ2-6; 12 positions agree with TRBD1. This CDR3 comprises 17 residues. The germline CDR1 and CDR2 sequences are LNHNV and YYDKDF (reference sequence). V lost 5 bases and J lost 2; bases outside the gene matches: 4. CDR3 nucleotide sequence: TGTGCCACCAGCCCGGGACAGGGGGCAACTGGGGCCAACGTCCTGACTTTC. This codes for CATSPGQGATGANVLTF.

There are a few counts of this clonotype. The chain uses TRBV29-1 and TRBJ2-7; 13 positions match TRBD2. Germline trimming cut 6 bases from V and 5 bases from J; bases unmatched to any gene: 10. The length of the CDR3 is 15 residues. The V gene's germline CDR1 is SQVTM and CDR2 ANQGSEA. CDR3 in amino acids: CSVLGTSGIANEQYF. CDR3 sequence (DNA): TGCAGCGTGTTGGGGACTAGCGGGATCGCCAACGAGCAGTACTTC.

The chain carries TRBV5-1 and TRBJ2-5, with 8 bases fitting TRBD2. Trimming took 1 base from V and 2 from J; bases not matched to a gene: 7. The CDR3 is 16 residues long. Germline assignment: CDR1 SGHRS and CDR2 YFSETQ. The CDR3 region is CASSLFPAGEQETQYF. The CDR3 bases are TGCGCCAGCAGCTTGTTTCCAGCGGGGGAACAAGAGACCCAGTACTTC.

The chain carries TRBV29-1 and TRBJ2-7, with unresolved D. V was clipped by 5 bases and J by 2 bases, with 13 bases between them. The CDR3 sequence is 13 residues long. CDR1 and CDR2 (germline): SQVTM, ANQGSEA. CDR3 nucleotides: TGCAGCGTTCGCGGTACGTTGGCCTACGAGCAGTACTTC. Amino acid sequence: CSVRGTLAYEQYF.

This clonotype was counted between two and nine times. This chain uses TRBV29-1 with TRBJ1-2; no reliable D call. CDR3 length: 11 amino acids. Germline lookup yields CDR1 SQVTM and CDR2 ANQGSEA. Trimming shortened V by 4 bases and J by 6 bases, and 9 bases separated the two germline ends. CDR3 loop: CSVGLEDGYTF. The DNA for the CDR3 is TGCAGCGTTGGTCTCGAGGATGGCTACACCTTC.

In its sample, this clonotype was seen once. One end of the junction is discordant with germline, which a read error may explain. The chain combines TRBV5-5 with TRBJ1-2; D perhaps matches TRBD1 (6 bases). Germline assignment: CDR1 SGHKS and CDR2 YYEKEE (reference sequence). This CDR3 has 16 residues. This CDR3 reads CASSSTGLLVNCGYTF. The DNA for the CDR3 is TGTGCCAGCAGCTCGACAGGCCTCCTGGTGAACTGTGGCTACACCTTC.